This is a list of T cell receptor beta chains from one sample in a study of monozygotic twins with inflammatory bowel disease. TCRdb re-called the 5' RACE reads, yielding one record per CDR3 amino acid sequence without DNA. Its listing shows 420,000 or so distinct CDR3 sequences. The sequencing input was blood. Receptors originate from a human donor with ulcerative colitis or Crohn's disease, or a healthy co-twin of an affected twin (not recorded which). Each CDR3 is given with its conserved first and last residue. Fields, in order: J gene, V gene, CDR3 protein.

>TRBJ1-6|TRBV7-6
CASSMDDRAVGSPLHF
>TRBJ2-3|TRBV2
CASSEVLAGFTDTQYF
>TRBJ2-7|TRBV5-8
CASSFSNRLDEQYF
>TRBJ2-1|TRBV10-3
CAISDLGNEQFF
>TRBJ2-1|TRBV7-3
CASSLGTSVNEQFF
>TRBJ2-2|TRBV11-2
CASSARWASGGVNTGELFF
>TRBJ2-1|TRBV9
CASSPQGAGARYNEQFF
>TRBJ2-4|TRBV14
CASSRLGAGKNIQYF
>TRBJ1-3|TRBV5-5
CASSLLELTLYSGNTIYF
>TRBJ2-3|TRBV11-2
CASSWLFDTQYF
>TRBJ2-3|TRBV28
CASSSRQGGADTQYF
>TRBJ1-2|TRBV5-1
CASSLVTDNYGYTF
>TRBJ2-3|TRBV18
CASSRQPGLAGGPDTQYF
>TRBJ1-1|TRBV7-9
CASSLFSTEAFF
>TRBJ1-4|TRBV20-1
CSALGQGREKLFF
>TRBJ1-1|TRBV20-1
CSARDLSLQMNTEAFF